This passage covers 9 T cell receptor beta chains from one sample sequenced in a study of technical replicates of blood from a handful of donors. Only in-frame clones appear in the TCRdb table, and some are missing; sequencing was by immunoSEQ multiplex PCR. The sample lists just under 100,000 clones, 95% occurring once. Specimen: T cells isolated from PBMCs. These TCRs come from a human donor in good health.

The J gene is TRBJ2-5, the V gene TRBV5-1; maybe TRBD2 (5 bases). V lost 3 bases, J lost 3 bases, and 9 bases lay in between. The CDR3 consists of 13 residues. From germline, CDR1 is SGHRS and CDR2 YFSETQ. CDR3: CASSSDWKETQYF. CDR3 coding DNA: TGCGCCAGCAGCTCGGACTGGAAAGAGACCCAGTACTTC.

The V call is TRBV5-4, the J call TRBJ2-2, with 10 bases matching TRBD2. Germline V gene lookup returns CDR1 SGHNT and CDR2 YYREEE (reference sequence). Trimming at V came to 0 bases and at J to 7 bases, leaving 12 bases not matched to a gene. The CDR3 has 18 residues. CDR3 sequence reads: CASSLGAPAGGPLGELFF. The CDR3 nucleotides are TGTGCCAGCAGCTTGGGAGCTCCAGCGGGAGGGCCACTCGGGGAGCTGTTTTTT. Based on the CDR3 plus reference TRBV5-4 and TRBJ2-2, the full variable domain is ETGVTQSPTHLIKTRGQQVTLRCSSQSGHNTVSWYQQALGQGPQFIFQYYREEENGRGNFPPRFSGLQFPNYSSELNVNALELDDSALYLCASSLGAPAGGPLGELFFGEGSRLTVL.

The chain couples TRBV7-8 to TRBJ2-3, with D possibly being TRBD1 (5 bases). The germline V and J ends were trimmed by 1 base and 1 base, with 9 bases remaining between them. The CDR3 loop spans 15 amino acids. Per the germline V gene, CDR1 is SGHVS and CDR2 is FQNEAQ. The CDR3 loop is CASSLGGWGTDTQYF. The CDR3 DNA follows: TGTGCCAGCAGCTTAGGGGGCTGGGGCACAGATACGCAGTATTTT. Using reference TRBV7-8 and TRBJ2-3 for the parts outside the CDR3, the full variable domain is GAGVSQSPRYKVAKRGQDVALRCDPISGHVSLFWYQQALGQGPEFLTYFQNEAQLDKSGLPSDRFFAERPEGSVSTLKIQRTQQEDSAVYLCASSLGGWGTDTQYFGPGTRLTVL.

This chain links TRBV27 with TRBJ1-2; 8 positions match TRBD1. The CDR3 length is 15 residues. With 5 bases clipped from V and 8 bases from J, the junction kept 13 bases outside the gene matches. The germline V gene has CDR1 MNHEY and CDR2 SMNVEV (reference sequence). This CDR3 is CASSPGQESIHGYTF. For the CDR3, the DNA is TGTGCCAGCAGTCCGGGACAGGAGTCTATTCACGGCTACACCTTC.

The V call is TRBV7-2, the J call TRBJ1-1; D unclear. This CDR3 contains 13 residues. Trimming left V 5 bases short and J 1 base short, with 8 bases between. Germline loops: CDR1 SGHTA, CDR2 FQGNSA. CDR3: CASSPQENTEAFF. The CDR3 DNA reads as TGTGCCAGCAGCCCCCAGGAGAACACTGAAGCTTTCTTT.

The V gene is TRBV7-9, the J gene TRBJ2-7; no reliable D call. V lost 5 bases and J lost 2, with 13 bases in between. Germline-derived CDR1 and CDR2 are SEHNR and FQNEAQ (reference sequence). The CDR3 extends over 14 amino acids. In DNA, the CDR3 is TGTGCCAGCAGCCTCACAGAAAAGGCCTACGAGCAGTACTTC. Its protein product is CASSLTEKAYEQYF.

The chain couples TRBV27 to TRBJ1-1, with D uncertain. This CDR3 is 13 amino acids long. The germline V and J ends were trimmed by 3 bases and 8 bases, with 13 bases remaining between them. Germline V gives CDR1 MNHEY, CDR2 SMNVEV (reference sequence). CDR3 bases: TGTGCCAGCAGTTTGTGGCCCCTGGCAGAAGCTTTCTTT. The encoded protein is CASSLWPLAEAFF.

This clone was found a few times. The rearrangement links TRBV5-1 to TRBJ1-5, with 8 nucleotides matching TRBD1. CDR3 size: 14 residues. Germline-derived CDR1 and CDR2 are SGHRS and YFSETQ. Trimming took 9 bases from V and 3 from J; bases not matched to a gene: 8. Here the CDR3 DNA reads TGCGCCACTAATGGGACAGGCCCCAATCAGCCCCAGCATTTT. Amino acids: CATNGTGPNQPQHF.

V is TRBV11-2 and J is TRBJ2-7; 7 bases fit TRBD2. V was pared by 0 bases and J by 2 bases, with 7 bases of the junction left unmatched. Germline V gene sequence: CDR1 SGHAT, CDR2 FQNNGV. CDR3 length equals 16 residues. CDR3 residues: CASSLDRRAGTYEQYF. In nucleotides, the CDR3 is TGTGCCAGCAGCTTAGATCGCAGAGCGGGAACCTACGAGCAGTACTTC.